This is a list of T cell receptor beta chains from one sample in a study of cytomegalovirus exposure and HLA in healthy donors. The assay was immunoSEQ multiplex PCR, and TCRdb's table has in-frame clones only and misses some. The table includes some 150,000 clones, around 70% detected once. Sequencing input: PBMCs. The source is a woman under 40 in good health and CMV-seronegative. Both conserved end residues are trimmed from each CDR3. The D gene is left open where the match is weak.

j_call,v_call,d_call,cdr3_aa
TRBJ1-2,TRBV2,.,ASSEPPRWDYGYT
TRBJ2-7,TRBV7-8,TRBD2,ASSLPRLADGGREQY
TRBJ1-1,TRBV10-3,TRBD1,AISESLPGQGFGTEAF
TRBJ2-1,TRBV12-2,.,ASRPKGLAGYYNEQF
TRBJ2-7,TRBV28,.,ASRRSGNSYEQY
TRBJ2-2,TRBV7-8,.,ASSLGQHGELF
TRBJ1-4,TRBV29-1,.,SAKRGTNEKLF
TRBJ2-5,TRBV7-6,TRBD1,ASSLWTGGGETQY
TRBJ2-3,TRBV7-9,TRBD2,ASSLGGLAGITDTQY
TRBJ2-5,TRBV7-9,TRBD2,ASSSGTSGGRGETQY
TRBJ1-2,TRBV5-1,.,ASSLTGSNYGYT
TRBJ2-7,TRBV29-1,TRBD2,SVAELAGSSYEQY
TRBJ2-3,TRBV5-1,.,ASSLVPLSTDTQY
TRBJ1-2,TRBV30,.,AWRAPHPGTPYGYT
TRBJ1-6,TRBV7-6,.,ASSLDQRGGNSPLH
TRBJ2-3,TRBV28,TRBD2,ASSLLAGGLGVDTQY
TRBJ2-3,TRBV7-9,TRBD2,ASSRAGQDTQY
TRBJ2-3,TRBV6-1,TRBD2,ASSVSSGRGPDTQY
TRBJ1-2,TRBV5-1,.,ASSLARGPKRDYGYT
TRBJ2-2,TRBV28,TRBD1,AAGTGGSGELF